The clone carrying this T cell receptor beta chain was counted many times. TCRdb independently ran MiXCR on the RT-PCR reads; one entry per CDR3 protein. This sample yields about 540,000 distinct CDR3 sequences, of which approximately 24% are seen a single time; 2.5% to 3% belongs to the top ten. This sample stems from a study of response to subunit inactivated influenza vaccine. These records were also assigned to another study, of T cells expressing NK-cell markers. That study adds: TCR beta libraries carry UMIs added by 5'RACE template switching. According to the study, TCR beta repertoires originated from sorted CD3+CD56+NKG2C+, CD3+CD56+NKG2C- and CD3+CD56-NKG2C+ T cells. In a handful of donors, dominant NKG2C+ clonotypes were roughly 1.0-7.5% of CD8+ T cells.

The sequenced sample was CD4+ T cells sorted from PBMCs, obtained roughly 12 days after vaccination. The sequence was collected from a man in his forties or fifties who received an inactivated influenza vaccine.

The CDR3, as DNA: TGTGCCAGCAGCTTAAGGGTAAATGAGCAGTTCTTC. This sequence encodes CASSLRVNEQFF. J is TRBJ2-1 and V is TRBV7-2, with D uncertain. V shed 2 bases and J shed 7 bases, with 6 bases lying between them. The CDR3 is made up of 12 amino acids. Per the germline V gene, CDR1 is SGHTA and CDR2 is FQGNSA.